These 18 T cell receptor beta chains originate from one sample sequenced in a study of cytomegalovirus exposure and HLA in healthy donors. This PCR relied on a set of 60 Vbeta primers and 13 Jbeta primers. Sequencing used immunoSEQ multiplex PCR; TCRdb keeps in-frame clones, though not all of them. The sample yields approximately 97,000 clones, 70% to 90% seen once. The sample comprised PBMCs. These receptors were collected from a man aged 35-49 years in good health and CMV-seronegative.

This clone was counted only a few times. The chain carries TRBV10-1 and TRBJ2-1; 9 bases are shared with TRBD2. After removal of 4 bases from V and 15 bases from J, the junction contained 10 bases not matched to a gene. CDR3 size: 13 residues. CDR1 and CDR2 (germline): WNHNN, SYGVQD (reference sequence). CDR3 residues: CASSASLAGSRFF. The CDR3 DNA reads as TGCGCCAGCAGTGCTAGTCTAGCGGGGTCCCGGTTCTTC.

This clone was observed a few times. The V gene is TRBV29-1, the J gene TRBJ1-5; possible D gene TRBD1, 5 bases. In germline, CDR1 is SQVTM, CDR2 ANQGSEA. V lost 0 bases and J 1 base, leaving 7 bases between the germline ends. The CDR3 sequence is 14 residues long. The CDR3 sequence is CSVEDPGSNQPQHF. The CDR3, as DNA: TGCAGCGTTGAAGATCCAGGGAGCAATCAGCCCCAGCATTTT.

The chain couples TRBV6-5 to TRBJ1-1; TRBD1 matches at 8 bases. CDR3 length: 15 residues. Germline assignment: CDR1 MNHEY and CDR2 SVGAGI. With 5 bases clipped from V and 6 bases from J, the junction kept 11 bases outside the gene matches. The DNA of the CDR3 is TGTGCCAGCAGTCTCGGACAGGGTTATGAAGCTGAAGCTTTCTTT. This translates into CASSLGQGYEAEAFF.

This clone was seen just once. J is TRBJ2-2 and V is TRBV15; 10 bases line up with TRBD1. There are 16 residues in the CDR3. CDR1 LNHNV and CDR2 YYDKDF come from the germline V gene (reference sequence). Trimming took 3 bases from V and 3 from J; bases not matched to a gene: 4. This chain's CDR3 is CATSSPGTGDTGELFF. The DNA of the CDR3 is TGTGCCACCAGCAGCCCCGGGACAGGGGACACCGGGGAGCTGTTTTTT.

The rearrangement uses TRBV5-6 and TRBJ2-2; 10 nucleotides match TRBD1. There are 16 residues in the CDR3. Unmatched junction bases numbered 3, after V lost 4 bases and J lost 0 bases. From germline, CDR1 is SGHDT and CDR2 YYEEEE. CDR3 nucleotide sequence: TGTGCCAGCAGCACCGGGACAGGGGCGAACACCGGGGAGCTGTTTTTT. Its protein is CASSTGTGANTGELFF.

The CDR3 sequence: CASSLGVDQPQHF. CDR3 nucleotides: TGCGCCAGCAGTTTAGGGGTGGATCAGCCCCAGCATTTT. This rearrangement joins TRBV5-1 to TRBJ1-5, with D maybe TRBD1 (5 bases). The CDR3 has 13 residues. Germline CDR1 and CDR2: SGHRS and YFSETQ. V was shortened by 5 bases and J by 5 bases, with 11 bases between the two germline ends. Variable domain in full (rest from reference TRBV5-1 and TRBJ1-5): KAGVTQTPRYLIKTRGQQVTLSCSPISGHRSVSWYQQTPGQGLQFLFEYFSETQRNKGNFPGRFSGRQFSNSRSEMNVSTLELGDSALYLCASSLGVDQPQHFGDGTRLSIL.

The rearrangement joins TRBV5-3 to TRBJ2-1; the D gene is possibly TRBD1 (6 bases). TRBV5-3 belongs to the ORF category, with a function that is uncertain. CDR3 length equals 17 residues. V was trimmed by 5 bases and J by 4 bases, leaving 22 bases between them. CDR3 in amino acids: CARRRLAGQLLYNEQFF. The CDR3 DNA reads as TGTGCCAGAAGGCGACTGGCCGGACAGCTACTTTACAATGAGCAGTTCTTC.

The chain carries TRBV9 and TRBJ2-3; TRBD1 might be the D (5 bases). This CDR3 is built from 13 residues. Germline CDR1 SGDLS, CDR2 YYNGEE. Trimming removed 4 bases at V and 4 bases at J, with 10 bases between. The CDR3 DNA is TGTGCCAGCAGCACCCAGGGTGCAGATACGCAGTATTTT. Its translation: CASSTQGADTQYF.

The chain carries TRBV19 and TRBJ2-1, with 9 bases that match TRBD1. The V and J ends lost 5 bases and 0 bases, in that order; junction bases with no gene match: 14. CDR3 size: 19 residues. Germline-derived CDR1 and CDR2 are LNHDA and SQIVND (reference sequence). The CDR3, as DNA: TGTGCCAGTAGTCCCCGGGACAGGGTGTATTTGGGCTCCTACAATGAGCAGTTCTTC. This codes for CASSPRDRVYLGSYNEQFF.

Turning to this clone: Other DNA sequences from this sample encode an identical CDR3 as well. CDR3 loop: CASSLGSVNTEAFF. CDR3 coding DNA: TGTGCCAGCAGCTTGGGTTCAGTGAACACTGAAGCTTTCTTT. The V call is TRBV5-6, the J call TRBJ1-1; D call uncertain. This CDR3 is 14 amino acids long. Germline-derived CDR1 and CDR2 are SGHDT and YYEEEE. V lost 0 bases and J lost 0, with 6 bases in between.

The chain couples TRBV9 to TRBJ2-1; TRBD1 aligns across 10 bases. Germline V gives CDR1 SGDLS, CDR2 YYNGEE. CDR3 length equals 16 residues. Trimming removed 4 bases from V and 7 bases from J; junction bases left unmatched: 11. The CDR3 coding sequence is TGTGCCAGCAGCTTCTCTCCCGGGACAGGGGATAATGAGCAGTTCTTC. This sequence encodes CASSFSPGTGDNEQFF.

The rearrangement uses TRBV5-1 and TRBJ2-1, with 8 bases lining up with TRBD2. This CDR3 comprises 15 residues. The germline V gene encodes CDR1 SGHRS and CDR2 YFSETQ. V was clipped by 5 bases and J by 6 bases; unmatched bases: 10. CDR3 DNA: TGCGCCAGCAGTCCCCCCCTAGCGGGTCTCAATGAGCAGTTCTTC. It yields the protein CASSPPLAGLNEQFF.

This rearrangement joins TRBV7-2 to TRBJ2-3, with 8 bases identical to TRBD2. Trimming at V came to 5 bases and at J to 4 bases, leaving 8 bases not matched to a gene. Germline V lookup: CDR1 SGHTA, CDR2 FQGNSA. The CDR3 has 15 amino acids. The CDR3 here is CASSRSGGPADTQYF. The CDR3, as DNA: TGTGCCAGCAGCCGGAGCGGGGGACCCGCAGATACGCAGTATTTT.

This chain joins TRBV5-1 and TRBJ2-7; D not certain. This CDR3 region has 11 residues. Trimming took 4 bases from V and 3 from J, leaving 5 bases between them. Germline-derived CDR1 and CDR2 are SGHRS and YFSETQ. This chain's CDR3 is CASSENYEQYF. The DNA for the CDR3 is TGCGCCAGCAGCGAGAACTACGAGCAGTACTTC.

V usage is TRBV6-5 and J usage is TRBJ2-5, with D possibly TRBD2 on 6 matching bases. From germline, CDR1 is MNHEY and CDR2 SVGAGI. V shed 8 bases and J shed 5 bases, with 18 bases lying between them. The length of the CDR3 is 14 residues. CDR3 region: CASARDSAGETQYF. The CDR3 DNA sequence: TGTGCCAGCGCTCGGGACTCGGCAGGGGAGACCCAGTACTTC.

The chain uses TRBV7-9 and TRBJ1-2, with D hard to call. With 0 bases removed from V and 4 bases from J, the gap between germline ends came to 9 bases. This CDR3 is built from 14 residues. CDR1 and CDR2 from the germline V gene are SEHNR and FQNEAQ (reference sequence). In DNA, the CDR3 is TGTGCCAGCAGCTTAGCGATGGAGGGCTATGGCTACACCTTC. It codes for CASSLAMEGYGYTF.

A few counts support this clone. The J gene is TRBJ1-1, the V gene TRBV7-9; D uncertain. The germline CDR1 and CDR2 sequences are SEHNR and FQNEAQ (reference sequence). The length of the CDR3 is 13 residues. V lost 5 bases to trimming and J lost 8 bases, with 15 bases between them. The CDR3 nucleotides read TGTGCCAGCAGCCTCGGGAGGGCCTACGAAGCTTTCTTT. It is translated as CASSLGRAYEAFF.

The chain uses TRBV27 and TRBJ2-5; weak D call: TRBD2 (6 bases). The CDR3 has 15 residues. Germline-derived CDR1 and CDR2 are MNHEY and SMNVEV (reference sequence). V lost 6 bases and J 5 bases, leaving 19 bases between the germline ends. Here the CDR3 reads CASSAGRWKGETQYF. CDR3 sequence (DNA): TGTGCCAGCAGCGCGGGACGTTGGAAAGGGGAGACCCAGTACTTC.